This TCR beta chain appears in the sequencing data of a study of cytomegalovirus exposure and HLA in healthy donors. Primers included in the PCR were 60 Vbeta and 13 Jbeta primers. Measured with immunoSEQ multiplex PCR; TCRdb has only the in-frame clones, and not every one. This sample has more than 110,000 clones; roughly four fifths occur once, and the top ten carry approximately 6.8%. The CDR3 has 14 residues. The V end lost 2 bases, the J end lost 4 bases, and 11 bases lay between the germline ends. Germline assignment: CDR1 KGHSH and CDR2 LQKENI. Notes on this clone: Its cognate antigen is unknown.

Study-level findings and limits: Confirmation in vitro established that a few CMV-associated chains were specific for CMV antigens. Serostatus for CMV was the only available immune exposure information.

V usage is TRBV18 and J usage is TRBJ1-2; D gene unclear. The sample consisted of PBMCs. This clonotype was sampled from a man aged 25-45 years in good health and CMV-seronegative. The CDR3 protein is CASSPTGLPYGYTF. The CDR3 nucleotides read TGTGCCAGCTCACCAACCGGACTTCCCTATGGCTACACCTTC.